This TCR beta chain was recovered during a study of T cell responses to AZD1222 COVID-19 vaccine. Turning to the study itself: Pooling covered second doses at about 4 or about 12 weeks. Study outcomes and limitations: Most donors were white British, females outnumbered males, and clonal diversity was possibly underestimated. The study found vaccine-associated CD4 TCRs spanning spike, dominant at 160-218 and 743-854.

The assay was immunoSEQ multiplex PCR, and TCRdb's table has in-frame clones only and misses some. The sample yields about 110,000 clones, roughly 90% seen once. This clone was picked up one time. The antigen is unknown. The TCR was taken from an adult in good health. Here the sequenced sample was peripheral blood, taken on day 0 of AZD1222 vaccination.

The CDR3 sequence: CASSLAAGVANEQFF. In DNA form, the CDR3 reads TGTGCCAGCAGCTTAGCAGCGGGAGTTGCTAATGAGCAGTTCTTC. The chain is built from TRBV7-6 and TRBJ2-1; 8 bases agree with TRBD2. This CDR3 contains 15 residues. V was clipped by 0 bases and J by 7 bases; unmatched bases: 5. Germline-derived CDR1 and CDR2 are SGHVS and FNYEAQ. Based on the CDR3 plus reference TRBV7-6 and TRBJ2-1, the full variable domain is GAGVSQSPRYKVTKRGQDVALRCDPISGHVSLYWYRQALGQGPEFLTYFNYEAQQDKSGLPNDRFSAERPEGSISTLTIQRTEQRDSAMYRCASSLAAGVANEQFFGPGTRLTVL.